This T cell receptor beta chain originates from a study of T cell changes during pregnancy in multiple sclerosis. The V and J ends lost 4 bases and 3 bases respectively, with 19 bases between them. The CDR3 is 17 residues long. Germline V CDR1 and CDR2: SQVTM, ANQGSEA. Profiled with immunoSEQ multiplex PCR; TCRdb holds only in-frame clones, not every one. The data show about 70,000 clones, 85% to 95% seen once. Sequences were derived from CD8+ T cells from peripheral blood mononuclear cells, sampled in the third trimester of pregnancy. This clonotype originated in a female donor in good health, enrolled as a control in a pregnancy study. The chain combines TRBV29-1 with TRBJ2-6, with D possibly matching TRBD2 (6 bases). CDR3 DNA: TGCAGCGTTGTAAATTCGGAGGGTAAGGGTGGGGCCAACGTCCTGACTTTC. This codes for CSVVNSEGKGGANVLTF.